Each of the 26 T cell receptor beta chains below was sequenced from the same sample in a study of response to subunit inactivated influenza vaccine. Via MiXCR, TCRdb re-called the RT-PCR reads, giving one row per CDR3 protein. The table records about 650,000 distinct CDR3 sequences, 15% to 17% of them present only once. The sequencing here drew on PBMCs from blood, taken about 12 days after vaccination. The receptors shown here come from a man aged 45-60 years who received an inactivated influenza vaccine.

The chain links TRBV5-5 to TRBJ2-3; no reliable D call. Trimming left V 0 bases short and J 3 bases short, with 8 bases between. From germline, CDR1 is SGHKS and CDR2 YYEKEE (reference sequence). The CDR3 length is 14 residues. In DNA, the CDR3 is TGTGCCAGCAGCTTGGGGCCGCAGACAGATACGCAGTATTTT. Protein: CASSLGPQTDTQYF.

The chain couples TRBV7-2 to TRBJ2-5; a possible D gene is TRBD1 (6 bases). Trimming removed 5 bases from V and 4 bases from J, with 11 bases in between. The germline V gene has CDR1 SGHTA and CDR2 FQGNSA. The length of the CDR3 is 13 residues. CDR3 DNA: TGTGCCAGCAGCAGACAGGTCAGAGAGACCCAGTACTTC. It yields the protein CASSRQVRETQYF. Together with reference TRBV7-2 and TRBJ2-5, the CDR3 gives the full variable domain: GAGVSQSPSNKVTEKGKDVELRCDPISGHTALYWYRQSLGQGLEFLIYFQGNSAPDKSGLPSDRFSAERTGGSVSTLTIQRTQQEDSAVYLCASSRQVRETQYFGPGTRLLVL.

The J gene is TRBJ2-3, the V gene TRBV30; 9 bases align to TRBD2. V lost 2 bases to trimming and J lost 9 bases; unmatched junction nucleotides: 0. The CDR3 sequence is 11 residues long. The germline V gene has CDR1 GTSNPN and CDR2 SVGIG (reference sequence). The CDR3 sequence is CAWSLAGTQYF. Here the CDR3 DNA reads TGTGCCTGGAGTCTAGCGGGGACGCAGTATTTT.

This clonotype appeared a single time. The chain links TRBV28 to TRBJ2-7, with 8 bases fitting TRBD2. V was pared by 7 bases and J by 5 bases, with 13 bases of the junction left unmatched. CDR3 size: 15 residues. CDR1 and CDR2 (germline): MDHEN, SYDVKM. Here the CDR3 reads CASNPLAGRRNEQYF. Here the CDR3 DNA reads TGTGCCAGCAACCCATTAGCGGGAAGGAGAAACGAGCAGTACTTC.

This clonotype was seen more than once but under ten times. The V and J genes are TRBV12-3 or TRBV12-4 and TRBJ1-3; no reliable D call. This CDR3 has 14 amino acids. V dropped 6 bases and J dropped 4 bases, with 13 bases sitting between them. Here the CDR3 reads CASSRPNAGNTIYF. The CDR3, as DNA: TGTGCCAGCAGCCGTCCTAATGCAGGAAACACCATATATTTT.

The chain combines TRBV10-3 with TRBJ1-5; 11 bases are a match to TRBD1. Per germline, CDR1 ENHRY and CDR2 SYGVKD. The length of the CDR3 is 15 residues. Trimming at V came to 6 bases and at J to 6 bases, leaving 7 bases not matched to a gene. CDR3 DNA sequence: TGTGCCATCAGCAACCGGGACAGGGGGGGTCAGCCCCAGCATTTT. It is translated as CAISNRDRGGQPQHF.

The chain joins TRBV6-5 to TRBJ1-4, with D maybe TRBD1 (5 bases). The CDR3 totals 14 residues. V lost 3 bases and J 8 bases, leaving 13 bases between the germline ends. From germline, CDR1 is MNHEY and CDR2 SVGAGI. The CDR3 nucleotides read TGTGCCAGCAGTTATTCCGGGGGGGACGAAAAACTGTTTTTT. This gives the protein CASSYSGGDEKLFF.

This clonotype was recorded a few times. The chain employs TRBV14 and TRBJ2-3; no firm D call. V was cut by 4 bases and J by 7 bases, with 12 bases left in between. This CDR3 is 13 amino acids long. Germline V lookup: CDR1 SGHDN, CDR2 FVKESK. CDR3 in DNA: TGTGCCAGCAGCCTGGTGCAGCCGAATACGCAGTATTTT. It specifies CASSLVQPNTQYF.

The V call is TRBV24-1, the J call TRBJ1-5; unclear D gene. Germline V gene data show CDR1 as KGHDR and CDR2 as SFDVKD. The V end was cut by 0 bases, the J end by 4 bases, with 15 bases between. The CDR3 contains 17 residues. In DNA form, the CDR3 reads TGTGCCACCAGTGATTTGCAGGAGGGTTTGAGGAATCAGCCCCAGCATTTT. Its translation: CATSDLQEGLRNQPQHF.

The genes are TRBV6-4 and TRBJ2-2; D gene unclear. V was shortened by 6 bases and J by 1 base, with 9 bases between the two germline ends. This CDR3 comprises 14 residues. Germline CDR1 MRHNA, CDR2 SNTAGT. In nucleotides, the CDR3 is TGTGCCAGCAGACCAGGCAAGAACACCGGGGAGCTGTTTTTT. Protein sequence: CASRPGKNTGELFF.

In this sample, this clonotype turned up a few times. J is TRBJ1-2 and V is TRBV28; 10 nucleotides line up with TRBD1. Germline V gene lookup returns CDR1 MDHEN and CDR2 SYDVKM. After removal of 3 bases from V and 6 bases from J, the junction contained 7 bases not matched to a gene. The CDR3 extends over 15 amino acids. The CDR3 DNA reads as TGTGCCAGCAGTTTCTATGCAGGACAGGGGGATGGCTACACCTTC. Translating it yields CASSFYAGQGDGYTF.

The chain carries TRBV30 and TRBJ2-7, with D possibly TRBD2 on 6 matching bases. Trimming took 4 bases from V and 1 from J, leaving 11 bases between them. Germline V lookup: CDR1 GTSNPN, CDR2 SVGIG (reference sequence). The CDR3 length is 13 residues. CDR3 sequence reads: CAWNPSESYEQYF. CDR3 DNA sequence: TGTGCCTGGAATCCTAGCGAATCCTACGAGCAGTACTTC. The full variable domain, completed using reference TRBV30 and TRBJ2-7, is SQTIHQWPATLVQPVGSPLSLECTVEGTSNPNLYWYRQAAGRGLQLLFYSVGIGQISSEVPQNLSASRPQDRQFILSSKKLLLSDSGFYLCAWNPSESYEQYFGPGTRLTVT.

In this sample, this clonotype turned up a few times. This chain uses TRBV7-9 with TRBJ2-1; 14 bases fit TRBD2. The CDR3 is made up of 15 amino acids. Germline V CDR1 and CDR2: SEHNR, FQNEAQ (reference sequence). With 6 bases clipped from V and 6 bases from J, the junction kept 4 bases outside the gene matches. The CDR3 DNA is TGTGCCAGCAGACGACTAGCGGGGGGGCTCAATGAGCAGTTCTTC. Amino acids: CASRRLAGGLNEQFF.

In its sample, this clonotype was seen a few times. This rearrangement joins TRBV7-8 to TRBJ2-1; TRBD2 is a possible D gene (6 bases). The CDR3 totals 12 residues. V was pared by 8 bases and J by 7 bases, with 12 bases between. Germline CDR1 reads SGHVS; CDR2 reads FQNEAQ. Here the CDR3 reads CASGLRSNEQFF. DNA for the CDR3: TGTGCCAGCGGACTAAGGAGTAATGAGCAGTTCTTC. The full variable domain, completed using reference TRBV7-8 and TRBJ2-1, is GAGVSQSPRYKVAKRGQDVALRCDPISGHVSLFWYQQALGQGPEFLTYFQNEAQLDKSGLPSDRFFAERPEGSVSTLKIQRTQQEDSAVYLCASGLRSNEQFFGPGTRLTVL.

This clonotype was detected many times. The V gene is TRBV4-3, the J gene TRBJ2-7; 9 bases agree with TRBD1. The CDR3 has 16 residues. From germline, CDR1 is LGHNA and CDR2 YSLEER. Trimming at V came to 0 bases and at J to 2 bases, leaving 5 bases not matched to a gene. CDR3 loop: CASSQEWDREPYEQYF. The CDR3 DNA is TGCGCCAGCAGCCAAGAATGGGACAGGGAACCCTACGAGCAGTACTTC.

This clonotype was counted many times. For the CDR3, the DNA is TGTGCCAGCAGCTTCCCGGCGCGGAATGAGCAGTTCTTC. It translates to CASSFPARNEQFF. This rearrangement joins TRBV7-9 to TRBJ2-1; D gene unclear. Germline V gives CDR1 SEHNR, CDR2 FQNEAQ (reference sequence). The CDR3 has 13 amino acids. The V end lost 3 bases, the J end lost 7 bases, and 10 bases lay between the germline ends.

The CDR3 spells CASSLGLADFQETQYF. CDR3 DNA: TGTGCCAGCAGCTTGGGCCTAGCGGACTTCCAAGAGACCCAGTACTTC. The chain employs TRBV11-2 and TRBJ2-5; 7 positions match TRBD2. Germline loops: CDR1 SGHAT, CDR2 FQNNGV. This CDR3 comprises 16 residues. Trimming removed 3 bases from V and 1 base from J; junction bases left unmatched: 8.

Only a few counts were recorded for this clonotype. The CDR3 here is CASRTASNYGYTF. The CDR3 DNA reads TGTGCCAGCAGGACGGCCTCGAACTATGGCTACACCTTC. This rearrangement joins TRBV12-3 or TRBV12-4 to TRBJ1-2; D is ambiguous. Trimming stripped 6 bases from V and 2 bases from J, with 10 bases between. The CDR3 has 13 amino acids.

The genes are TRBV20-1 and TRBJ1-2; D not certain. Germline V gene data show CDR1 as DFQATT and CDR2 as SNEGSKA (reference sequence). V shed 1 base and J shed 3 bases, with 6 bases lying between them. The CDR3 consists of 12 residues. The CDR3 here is CSARVADYGYTF. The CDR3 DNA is TGCAGTGCTAGAGTGGCGGACTATGGCTACACCTTC.

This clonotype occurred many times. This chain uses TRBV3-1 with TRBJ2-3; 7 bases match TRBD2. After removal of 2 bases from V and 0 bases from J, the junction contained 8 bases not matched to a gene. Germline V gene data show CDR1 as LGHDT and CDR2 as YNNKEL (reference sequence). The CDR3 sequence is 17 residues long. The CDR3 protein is CASSQFQRGPSTDTQYF. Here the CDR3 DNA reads TGTGCCAGCAGCCAATTTCAGCGGGGCCCTAGCACAGATACGCAGTATTTT.

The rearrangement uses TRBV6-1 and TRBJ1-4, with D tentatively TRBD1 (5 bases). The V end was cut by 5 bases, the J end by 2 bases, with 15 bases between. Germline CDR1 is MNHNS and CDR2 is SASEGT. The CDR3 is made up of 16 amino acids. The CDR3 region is CASSIRARGTNEKLFF. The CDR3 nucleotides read TGTGCCAGCAGTATCCGTGCCCGGGGGACTAATGAAAAACTGTTTTTT.

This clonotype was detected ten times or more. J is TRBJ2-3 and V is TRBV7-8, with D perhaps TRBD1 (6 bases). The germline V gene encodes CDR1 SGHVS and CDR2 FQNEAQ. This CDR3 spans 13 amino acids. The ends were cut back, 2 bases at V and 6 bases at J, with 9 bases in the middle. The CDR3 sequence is CASSLPDRDTQYF. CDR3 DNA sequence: TGTGCCAGCAGCTTACCAGACAGGGATACGCAGTATTTT.

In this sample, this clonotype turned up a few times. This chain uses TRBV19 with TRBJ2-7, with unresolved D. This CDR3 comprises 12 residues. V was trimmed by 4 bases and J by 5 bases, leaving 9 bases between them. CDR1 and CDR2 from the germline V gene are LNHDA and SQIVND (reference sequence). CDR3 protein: CASSTPAHEQYF. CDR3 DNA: TGTGCCAGTAGTACTCCCGCCCACGAGCAGTACTTC.

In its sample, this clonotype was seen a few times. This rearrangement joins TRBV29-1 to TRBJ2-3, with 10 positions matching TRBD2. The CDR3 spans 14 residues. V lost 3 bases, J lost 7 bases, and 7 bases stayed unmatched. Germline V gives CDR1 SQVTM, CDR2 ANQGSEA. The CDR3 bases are TGCAGCGTTGATAAGCGGGGGGGCGGGAATACGCAGTATTTT. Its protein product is CSVDKRGGGNTQYF.

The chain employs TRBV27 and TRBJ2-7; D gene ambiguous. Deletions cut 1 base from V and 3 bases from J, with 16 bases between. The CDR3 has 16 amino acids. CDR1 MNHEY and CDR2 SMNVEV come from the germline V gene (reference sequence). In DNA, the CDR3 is TGTGCCAGCAGTTTATTAAGGCGGAATCGACTCTACGAGCAGTACTTC. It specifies CASSLLRRNRLYEQYF.

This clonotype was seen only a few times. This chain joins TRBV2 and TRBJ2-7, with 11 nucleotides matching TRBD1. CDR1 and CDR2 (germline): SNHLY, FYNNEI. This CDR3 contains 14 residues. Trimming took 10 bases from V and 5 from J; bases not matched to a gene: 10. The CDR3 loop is CAIRDRGLVDEQYF. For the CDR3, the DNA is TGTGCCATACGGGACAGGGGGTTAGTCGACGAGCAGTACTTC.